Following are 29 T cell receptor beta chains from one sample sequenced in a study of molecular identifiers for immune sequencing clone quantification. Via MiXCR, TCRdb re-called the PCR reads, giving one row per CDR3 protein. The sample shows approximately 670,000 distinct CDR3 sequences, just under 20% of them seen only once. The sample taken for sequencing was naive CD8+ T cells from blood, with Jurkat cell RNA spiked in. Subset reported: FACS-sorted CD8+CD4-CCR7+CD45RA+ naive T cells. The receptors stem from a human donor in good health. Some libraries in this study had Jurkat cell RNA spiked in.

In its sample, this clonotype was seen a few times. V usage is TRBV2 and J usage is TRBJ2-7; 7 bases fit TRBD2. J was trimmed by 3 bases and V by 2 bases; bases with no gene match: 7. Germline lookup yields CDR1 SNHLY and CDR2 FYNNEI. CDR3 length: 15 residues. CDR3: CASSEFGGEYYEQYF. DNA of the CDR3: TGTGCCAGCAGTGAATTTGGGGGGGAGTACTACGAGCAGTACTTC. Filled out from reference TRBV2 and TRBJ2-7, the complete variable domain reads EPEVTQTPSHQVTQMGQEVILRCVPISNHLYFYWYRQILGQKVEFLVSFYNNEISEKSEIFDDQFSVERPDGSNFTLKIRSTKLEDSAMYFCASSEFGGEYYEQYFGPGTRLTVT.

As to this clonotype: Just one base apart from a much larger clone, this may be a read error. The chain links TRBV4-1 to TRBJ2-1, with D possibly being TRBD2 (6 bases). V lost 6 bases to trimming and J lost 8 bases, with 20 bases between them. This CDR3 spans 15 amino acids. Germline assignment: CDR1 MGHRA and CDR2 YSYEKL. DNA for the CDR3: TGCGCCAGCAGTGACGGGGCATCGAGGGACTATGAGCAGTTCTTC. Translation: CASSDGASRDYEQFF.

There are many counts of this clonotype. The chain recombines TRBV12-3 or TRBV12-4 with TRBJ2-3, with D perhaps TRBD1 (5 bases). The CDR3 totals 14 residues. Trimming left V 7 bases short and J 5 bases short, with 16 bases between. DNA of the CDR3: TGTGCCAGCACCCCCTTTTGGGGCGAAGATACGCAGTATTTT. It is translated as CASTPFWGEDTQYF.

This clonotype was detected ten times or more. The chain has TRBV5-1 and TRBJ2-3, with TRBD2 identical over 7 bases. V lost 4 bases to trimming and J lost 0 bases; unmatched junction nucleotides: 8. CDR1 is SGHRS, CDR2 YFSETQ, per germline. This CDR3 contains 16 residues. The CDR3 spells CASSPEAGTSTDTQYF. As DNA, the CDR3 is TGCGCCAGCAGCCCCGAAGCGGGAACTAGCACAGATACGCAGTATTTT.

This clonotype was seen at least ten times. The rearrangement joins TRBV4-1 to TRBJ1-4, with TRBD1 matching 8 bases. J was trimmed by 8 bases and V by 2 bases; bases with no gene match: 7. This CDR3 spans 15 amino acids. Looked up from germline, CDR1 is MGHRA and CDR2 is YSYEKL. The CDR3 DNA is TGCGCCAGCAGCCAATCACAGGGGGGACTAGAAAAACTGTTTTTT. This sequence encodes CASSQSQGGLEKLFF.

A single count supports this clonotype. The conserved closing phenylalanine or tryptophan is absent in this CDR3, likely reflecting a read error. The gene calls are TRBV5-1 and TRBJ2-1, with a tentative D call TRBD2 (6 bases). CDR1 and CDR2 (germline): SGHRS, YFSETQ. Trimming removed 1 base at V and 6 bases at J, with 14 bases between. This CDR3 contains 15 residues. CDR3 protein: CASSLTSPWSNEQFS. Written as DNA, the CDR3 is TGCGCCAGCAGCTTGACTAGCCCCTGGAGCAATGAGCAGTTCTCC.

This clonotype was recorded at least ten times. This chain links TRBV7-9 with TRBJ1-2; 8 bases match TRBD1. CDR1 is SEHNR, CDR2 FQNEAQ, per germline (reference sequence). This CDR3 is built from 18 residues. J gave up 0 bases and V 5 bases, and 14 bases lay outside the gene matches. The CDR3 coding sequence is TGTGCCAGCAGCAGACAGGGGACCCACCACTTGACTAACTATGGCTACACCTTC. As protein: CASSRQGTHHLTNYGYTF.

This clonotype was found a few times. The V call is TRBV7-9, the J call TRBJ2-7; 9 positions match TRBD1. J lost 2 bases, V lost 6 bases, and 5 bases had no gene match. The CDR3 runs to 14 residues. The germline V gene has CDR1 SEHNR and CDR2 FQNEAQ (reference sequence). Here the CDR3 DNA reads TGTGCCAGCAGTACACAGGGGGCAGCCTACGAGCAGTACTTC. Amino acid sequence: CASSTQGAAYEQYF.

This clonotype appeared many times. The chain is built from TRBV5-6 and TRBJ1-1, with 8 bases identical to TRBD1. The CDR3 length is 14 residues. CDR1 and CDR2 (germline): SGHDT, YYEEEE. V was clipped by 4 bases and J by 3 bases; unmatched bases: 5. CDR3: CASSADRVDTEAFF. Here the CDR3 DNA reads TGTGCCAGCAGCGCGGACAGGGTGGACACTGAAGCTTTCTTT.

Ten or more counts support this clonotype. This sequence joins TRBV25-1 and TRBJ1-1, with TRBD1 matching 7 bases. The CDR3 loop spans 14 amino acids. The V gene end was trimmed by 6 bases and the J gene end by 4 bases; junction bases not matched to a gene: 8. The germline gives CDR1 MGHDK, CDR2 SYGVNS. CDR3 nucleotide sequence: TGTGCCAGCAGCCGGGACAGCGTTTCCACTGAAGCTTTCTTT. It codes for CASSRDSVSTEAFF.

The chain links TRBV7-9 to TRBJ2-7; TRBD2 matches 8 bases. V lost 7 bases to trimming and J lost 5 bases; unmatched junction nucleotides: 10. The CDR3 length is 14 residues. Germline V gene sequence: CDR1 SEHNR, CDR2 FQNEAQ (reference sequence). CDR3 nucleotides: TGTGCCAGCACCGGGGGGGCGGGAGGCCACGAGCAGTACTTC. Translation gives CASTGGAGGHEQYF.

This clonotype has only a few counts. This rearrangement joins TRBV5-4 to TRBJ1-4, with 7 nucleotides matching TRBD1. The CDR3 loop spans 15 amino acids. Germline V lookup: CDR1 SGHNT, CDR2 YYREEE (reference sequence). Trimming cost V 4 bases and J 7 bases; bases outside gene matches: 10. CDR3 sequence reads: CASSTQGGAGEKLFF. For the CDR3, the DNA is TGTGCCAGCAGCACCCAGGGGGGCGCGGGTGAAAAACTGTTTTTT.

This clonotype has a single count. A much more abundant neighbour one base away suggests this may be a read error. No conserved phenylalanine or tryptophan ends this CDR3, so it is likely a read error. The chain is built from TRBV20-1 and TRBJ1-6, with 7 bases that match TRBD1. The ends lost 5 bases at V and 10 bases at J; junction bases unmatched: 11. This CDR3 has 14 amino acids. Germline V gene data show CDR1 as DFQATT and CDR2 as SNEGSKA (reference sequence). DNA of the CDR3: TGCAGTGCTCGAACAGGGGTTATCGGGTCACCCCTCCACCTT. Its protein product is CSARTGVIGSPLHL.

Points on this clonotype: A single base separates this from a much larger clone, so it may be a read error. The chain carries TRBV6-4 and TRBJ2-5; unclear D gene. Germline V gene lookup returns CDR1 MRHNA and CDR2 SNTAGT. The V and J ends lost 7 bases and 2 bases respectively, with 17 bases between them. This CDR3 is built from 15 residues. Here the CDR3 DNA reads TGTGCCAGCACTCCACCCTGGCTCATACAAGAGACCCAGTACTTC. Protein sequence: CASTPPWLIQETQYF.

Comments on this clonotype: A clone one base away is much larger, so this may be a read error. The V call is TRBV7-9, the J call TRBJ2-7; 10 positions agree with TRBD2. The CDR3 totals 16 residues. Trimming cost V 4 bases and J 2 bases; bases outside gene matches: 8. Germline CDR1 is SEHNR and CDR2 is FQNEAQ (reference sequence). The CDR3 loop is CASSSELAGRTYEQYF. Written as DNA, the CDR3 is TGTGCCAGCAGCTCGGAACTAGCGGGGAGAACCTACGAGCAGTACTTC.

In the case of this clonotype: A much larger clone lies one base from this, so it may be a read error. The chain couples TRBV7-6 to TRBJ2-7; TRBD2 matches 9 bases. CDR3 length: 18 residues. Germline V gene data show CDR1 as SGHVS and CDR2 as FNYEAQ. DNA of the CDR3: TGTGCCGGCAGCTTAGCCCCCGCGGGAGGGCCTAGCTCCTACGAGCAGTACTTC. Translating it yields CAGSLAPAGGPSSYEQYF.

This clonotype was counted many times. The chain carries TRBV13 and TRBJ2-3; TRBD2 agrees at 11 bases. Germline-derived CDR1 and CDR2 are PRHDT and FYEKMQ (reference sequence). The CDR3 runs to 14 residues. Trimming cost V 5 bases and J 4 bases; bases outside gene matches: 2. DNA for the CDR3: TGTGCCAGCAGCATAGCGGGAGGGGCAGATACGCAGTATTTT. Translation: CASSIAGGADTQYF.

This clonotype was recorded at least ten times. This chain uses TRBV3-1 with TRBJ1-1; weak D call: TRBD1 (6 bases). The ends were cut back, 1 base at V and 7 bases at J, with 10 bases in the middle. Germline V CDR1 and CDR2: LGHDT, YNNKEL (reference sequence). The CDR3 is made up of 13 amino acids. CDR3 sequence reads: CASSQAGQLEAFF. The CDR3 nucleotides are TGTGCCAGCAGCCAAGCTGGACAGCTTGAAGCTTTCTTT.

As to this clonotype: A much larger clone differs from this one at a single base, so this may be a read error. CDR3 protein: CASSTFSGGNQPQHF. DNA of the CDR3: TGTGCCAGTAGTACATTTTCGGGTGGCAATCAGCCCCAGCATTTT. The rearrangement joins TRBV19 to TRBJ1-5; no firm D call. The V end lost 4 bases, the J end lost 2 bases, and 12 bases lay between the germline ends. Germline V CDR1 and CDR2: LNHDA, SQIVND (reference sequence). The CDR3 is made up of 15 amino acids.

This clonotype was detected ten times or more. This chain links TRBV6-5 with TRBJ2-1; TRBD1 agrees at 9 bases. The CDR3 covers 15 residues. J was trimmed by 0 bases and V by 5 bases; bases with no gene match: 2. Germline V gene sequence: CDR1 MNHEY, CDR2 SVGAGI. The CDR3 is CASSGQGSSYNEQFF. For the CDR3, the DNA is TGTGCCAGCAGTGGACAGGGGAGCTCCTACAATGAGCAGTTCTTC.

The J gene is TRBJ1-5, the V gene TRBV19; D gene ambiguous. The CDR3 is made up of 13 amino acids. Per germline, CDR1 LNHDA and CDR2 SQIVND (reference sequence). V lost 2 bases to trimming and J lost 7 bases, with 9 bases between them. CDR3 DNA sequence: TGTGCCAGTAGTATATCCCCCCCACAGCCCCAGCATTTT. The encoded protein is CASSISPPQPQHF.

The CDR3 region has the DNA TGTGCCAGCAGCTCTGAGACAGGGCTGAGCTCCTACGAGCAGTACTTC. Its translation: CASSSETGLSSYEQYF. The chain links TRBV7-9 to TRBJ2-7; 7 nucleotides agree with TRBD1. With 4 bases clipped from V and 0 bases from J, the junction kept 9 bases outside the gene matches. This CDR3 region has 16 residues. The V gene's germline CDR1 is SEHNR and CDR2 FQNEAQ (reference sequence).

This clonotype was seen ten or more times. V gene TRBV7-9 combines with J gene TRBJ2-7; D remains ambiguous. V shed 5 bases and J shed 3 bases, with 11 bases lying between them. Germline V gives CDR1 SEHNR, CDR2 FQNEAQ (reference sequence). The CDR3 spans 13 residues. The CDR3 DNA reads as TGTGCCAGCAGCCCATCGGCTGTCTACGAGCAGTACTTC. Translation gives CASSPSAVYEQYF.

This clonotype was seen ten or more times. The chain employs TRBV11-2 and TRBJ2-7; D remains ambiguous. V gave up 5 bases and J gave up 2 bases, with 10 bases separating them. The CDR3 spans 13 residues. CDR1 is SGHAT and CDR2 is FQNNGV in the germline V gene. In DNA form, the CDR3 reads TGTGCCAGCAGCCAAAGTCCAACCTACGAGCAGTACTTC. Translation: CASSQSPTYEQYF. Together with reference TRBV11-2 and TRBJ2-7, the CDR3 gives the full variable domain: EAGVAQSPRYKIIEKRQSVAFWCNPISGHATLYWYQQILGQGPKLLIQFQNNGVVDDSQLPKDRFSAERLKGVDSTLKIQPAKLEDSAVYLCASSQSPTYEQYFGPGTRLTVT.

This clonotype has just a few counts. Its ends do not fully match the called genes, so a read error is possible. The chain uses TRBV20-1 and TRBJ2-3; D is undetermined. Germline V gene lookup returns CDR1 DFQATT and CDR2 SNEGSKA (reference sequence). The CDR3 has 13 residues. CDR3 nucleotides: TGCAGTGCCGACATAGTAGACACAGATATGCAGTATTTT. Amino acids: CSADIVDTDMQYF.

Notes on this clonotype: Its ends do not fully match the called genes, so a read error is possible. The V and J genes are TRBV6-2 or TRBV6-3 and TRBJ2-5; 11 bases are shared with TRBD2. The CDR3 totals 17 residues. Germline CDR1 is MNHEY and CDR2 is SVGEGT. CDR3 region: CASSYSGTSGFQGTQYF. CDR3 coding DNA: TGTGCCAGCAGTTACTCGGGGACTAGCGGTTTCCAAGGGACCCAGTACTTC.

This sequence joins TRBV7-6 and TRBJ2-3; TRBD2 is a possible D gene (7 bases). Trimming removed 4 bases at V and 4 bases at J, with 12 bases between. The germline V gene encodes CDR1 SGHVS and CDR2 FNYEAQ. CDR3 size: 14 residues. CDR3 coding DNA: TGTGCCAGCAGCTCGCTAGGGGGGGCAGATACGCAGTATTTT. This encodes CASSSLGGADTQYF.

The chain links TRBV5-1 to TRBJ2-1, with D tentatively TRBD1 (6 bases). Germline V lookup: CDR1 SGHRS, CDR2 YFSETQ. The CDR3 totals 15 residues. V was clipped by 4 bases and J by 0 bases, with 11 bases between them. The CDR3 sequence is CASSVRDTSYNEQFF. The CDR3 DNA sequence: TGCGCCAGCAGCGTCCGGGACACCTCCTACAATGAGCAGTTCTTC.

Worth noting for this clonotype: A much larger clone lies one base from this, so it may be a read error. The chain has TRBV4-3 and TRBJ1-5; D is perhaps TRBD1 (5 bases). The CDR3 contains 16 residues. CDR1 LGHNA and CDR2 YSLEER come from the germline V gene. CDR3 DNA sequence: TGCGCCAGCAACCAAGATTTCTGGGGCGGCAATCAGCCCCAGCATTTT. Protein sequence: CASNQDFWGGNQPQHF.